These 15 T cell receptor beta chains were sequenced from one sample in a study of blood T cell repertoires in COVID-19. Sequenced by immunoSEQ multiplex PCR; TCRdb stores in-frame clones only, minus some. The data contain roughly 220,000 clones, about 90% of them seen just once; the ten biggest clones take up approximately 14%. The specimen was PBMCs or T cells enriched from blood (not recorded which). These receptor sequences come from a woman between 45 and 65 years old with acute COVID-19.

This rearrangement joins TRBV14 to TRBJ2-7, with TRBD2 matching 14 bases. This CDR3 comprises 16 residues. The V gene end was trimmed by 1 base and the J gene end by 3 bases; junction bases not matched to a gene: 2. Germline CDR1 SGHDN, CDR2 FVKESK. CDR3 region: CASSQAGTSGSYEQYF. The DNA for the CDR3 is TGTGCCAGCAGCCAAGCCGGGACTAGCGGGAGCTACGAGCAGTACTTC.

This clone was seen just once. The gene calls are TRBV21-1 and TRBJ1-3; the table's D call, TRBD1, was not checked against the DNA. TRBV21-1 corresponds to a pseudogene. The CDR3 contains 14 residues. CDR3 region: CASSDRGQGNTIYF. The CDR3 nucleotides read TGTGCCAGCTCCGACAGGGGGCAGGGAAACACCATATATTTT.

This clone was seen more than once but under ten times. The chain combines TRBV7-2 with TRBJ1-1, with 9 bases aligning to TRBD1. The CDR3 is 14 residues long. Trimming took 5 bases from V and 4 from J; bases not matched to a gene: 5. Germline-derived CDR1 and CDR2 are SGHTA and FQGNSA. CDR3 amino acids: CASSPRTGVTEAFF. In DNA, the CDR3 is TGTGCCAGCAGCCCACGGACAGGGGTCACTGAAGCTTTCTTT.

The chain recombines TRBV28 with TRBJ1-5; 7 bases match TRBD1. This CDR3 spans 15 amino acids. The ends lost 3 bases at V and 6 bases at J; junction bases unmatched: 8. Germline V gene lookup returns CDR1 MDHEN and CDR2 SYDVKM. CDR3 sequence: CASSFSDRESQPQHF. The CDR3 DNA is TGTGCCAGCAGTTTCTCCGACAGGGAGAGTCAGCCCCAGCATTTT.

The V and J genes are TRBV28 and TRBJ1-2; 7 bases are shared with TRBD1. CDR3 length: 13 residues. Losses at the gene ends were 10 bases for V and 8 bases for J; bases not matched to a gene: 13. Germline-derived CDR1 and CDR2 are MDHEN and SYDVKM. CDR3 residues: CATKKGQGDGYTF. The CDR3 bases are TGTGCCACCAAAAAGGGGCAGGGGGACGGCTACACCTTC.

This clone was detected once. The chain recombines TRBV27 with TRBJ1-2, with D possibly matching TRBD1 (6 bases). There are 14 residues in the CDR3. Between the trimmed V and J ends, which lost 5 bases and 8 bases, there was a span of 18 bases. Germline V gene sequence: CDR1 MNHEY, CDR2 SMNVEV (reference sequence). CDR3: CASSAFRTDRGYTF. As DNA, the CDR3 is TGTGCCAGCAGTGCCTTTAGGACAGATCGAGGCTACACCTTC.

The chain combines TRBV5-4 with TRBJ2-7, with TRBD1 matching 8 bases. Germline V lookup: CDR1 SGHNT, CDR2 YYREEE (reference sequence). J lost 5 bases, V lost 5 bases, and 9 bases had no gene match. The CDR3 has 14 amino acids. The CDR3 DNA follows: TGTGCCAGCAGATCAGGACAGGGCGTACACGAGCAGTACTTC. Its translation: CASRSGQGVHEQYF. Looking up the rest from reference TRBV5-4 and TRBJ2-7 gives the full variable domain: ETGVTQSPTHLIKTRGQQVTLRCSSQSGHNTVSWYQQALGQGPQFIFQYYREEENGRGNFPPRFSGLQFPNYSSELNVNALELDDSALYLCASRSGQGVHEQYFGPGTRLTVT.

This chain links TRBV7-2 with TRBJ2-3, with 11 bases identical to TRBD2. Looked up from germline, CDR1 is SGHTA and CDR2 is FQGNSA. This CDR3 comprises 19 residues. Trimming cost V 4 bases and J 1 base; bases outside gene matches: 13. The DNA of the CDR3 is TGTGCCAGCAGCTGGGGGGCGACTAGCGGGAAGTTTGGCACAGATACGCAGTATTTT. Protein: CASSWGATSGKFGTDTQYF.

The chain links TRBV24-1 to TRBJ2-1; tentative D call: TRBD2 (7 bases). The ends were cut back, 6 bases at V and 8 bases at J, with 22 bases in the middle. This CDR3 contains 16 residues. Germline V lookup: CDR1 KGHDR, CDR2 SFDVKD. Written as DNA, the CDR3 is TGTGCCACCAGTCGGGGGCCCGCGGGAGTTGTGCATGAGCAGTTCTTC. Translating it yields CATSRGPAGVVHEQFF.

The CDR3 here is CASSYFLSYEQYF. For the CDR3, the DNA is TGTGCCAGCAGTTATTTTCTTTCCTACGAGCAGTACTTC. V gene TRBV28 combines with J gene TRBJ2-7; D gene uncertain. The CDR3 is 13 amino acids. The V gene's germline CDR1 is MDHEN and CDR2 SYDVKM. The V gene lost 4 bases and the J gene lost 1 base, with 8 bases spanning the gap.

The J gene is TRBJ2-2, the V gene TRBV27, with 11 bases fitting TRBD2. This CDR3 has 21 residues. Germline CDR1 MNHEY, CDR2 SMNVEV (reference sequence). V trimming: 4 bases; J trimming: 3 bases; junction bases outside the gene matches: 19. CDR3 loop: CASSSGLGTGRLAGHTGELFF. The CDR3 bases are TGTGCCAGCAGTTCGGGGCTGGGGACAGGGAGACTAGCGGGACACACCGGGGAGCTGTTTTTT.

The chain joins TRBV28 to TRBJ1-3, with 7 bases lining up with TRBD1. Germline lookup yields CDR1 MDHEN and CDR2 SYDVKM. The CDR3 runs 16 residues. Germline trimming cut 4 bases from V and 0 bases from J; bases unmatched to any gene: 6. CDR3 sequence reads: CASSSATGPSGNTIYF. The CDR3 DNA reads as TGTGCCAGCAGTTCCGCGACAGGGCCCTCTGGAAACACCATATATTTT.

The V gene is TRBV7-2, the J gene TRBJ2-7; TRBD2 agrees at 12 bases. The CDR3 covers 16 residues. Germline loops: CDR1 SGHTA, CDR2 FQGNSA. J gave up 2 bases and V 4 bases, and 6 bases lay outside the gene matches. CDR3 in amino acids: CASSSPLAGGPYEQYF. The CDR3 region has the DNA TGTGCCAGCAGCTCCCCTCTAGCGGGAGGGCCCTACGAGCAGTACTTC.

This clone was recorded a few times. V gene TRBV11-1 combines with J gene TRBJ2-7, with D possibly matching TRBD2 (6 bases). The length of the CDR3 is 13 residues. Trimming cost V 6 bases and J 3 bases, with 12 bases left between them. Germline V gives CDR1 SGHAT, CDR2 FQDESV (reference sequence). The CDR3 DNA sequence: TGTGCCAGCAGTTCGGGACTCCACTACGAGCAGTACTTC. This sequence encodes CASSSGLHYEQYF.

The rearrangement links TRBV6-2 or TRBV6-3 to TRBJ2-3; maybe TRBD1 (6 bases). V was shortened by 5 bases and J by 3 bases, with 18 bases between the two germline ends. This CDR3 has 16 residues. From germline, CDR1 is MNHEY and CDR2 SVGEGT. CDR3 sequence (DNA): TGTGCCAGCAGTCTCCTTGGGGGACAACTGACAGATACGCAGTATTTT. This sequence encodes CASSLLGGQLTDTQYF.